The 29 T cell receptor beta chains below were found in one sample sequenced in a study of blood T cell repertoires in COVID-19. The repertoire was sequenced with immunoSEQ multiplex PCR; TCRdb's copy has only in-frame clones and lacks some. The sample lists under 300,000 clones; roughly 89% were seen once. Source material: PBMCs or T cells enriched from blood (not recorded which). The source of these receptors is a woman between 55 and 75 years old who had recovered from COVID-19.

The genes are TRBV11-2 and TRBJ1-2; 7 bases are a match to TRBD1. Germline V gives CDR1 SGHAT, CDR2 FQNNGV. The CDR3 is made up of 13 amino acids. V was clipped by 5 bases and J by 10 bases; unmatched bases: 10. CDR3 nucleotide sequence: TGTGCCAGCAGCGCGGACAGGAGGGTAGTCTACACCTTC. Its protein product is CASSADRRVVYTF.

This chain connects TRBV7-9 to TRBJ2-5; 8 bases map to TRBD1. The germline V gene has CDR1 SEHNR and CDR2 FQNEAQ (reference sequence). The CDR3 is 15 residues long. V lost 5 bases, J lost 4 bases, and 9 bases stayed unmatched. Here the CDR3 reads CASSPAKTGVETQYF. The CDR3 DNA follows: TGTGCCAGCAGCCCGGCGAAGACAGGGGTAGAGACCCAGTACTTC.

A single count supports this clone. CDR3 protein: CASSAQGQTKLFF. The CDR3 DNA follows: TGTGCCAGCAGTGCCCAGGGACAGACGAAACTGTTTTTT. The chain recombines TRBV2 with TRBJ1-4, with 7 bases aligning to TRBD1. Germline V gene lookup returns CDR1 SNHLY and CDR2 FYNNEI. CDR3 size: 13 residues. V was pared by 4 bases and J by 11 bases, with 7 bases of the junction left unmatched.

This sequence joins TRBV27 and TRBJ1-3; D gene ambiguous. V lost 6 bases to trimming and J lost 0 bases, with 12 bases between them. The germline V gene encodes CDR1 MNHEY and CDR2 SMNVEV (reference sequence). This CDR3 is 15 amino acids long. The CDR3 DNA reads TGTGCCAGCAGAGGTGGAGTTCACTCTGGAAACACCATATATTTT. Translated, it gives CASRGGVHSGNTIYF.

This chain joins TRBV2 and TRBJ1-2, with D maybe TRBD1 (5 bases). The CDR3 is 16 residues long. Germline CDR1 is SNHLY and CDR2 is FYNNEI. The V end was cut by 9 bases, the J end by 8 bases, with 28 bases between. CDR3 in DNA: TGTGCCAGGGGGATTACTGCGGGACGGACGTCGGGGGGCTACACCTTC. It codes for CARGITAGRTSGGYTF. The entire variable domain, with the rest obtained from reference TRBV2 and TRBJ1-2, is as follows: EPEVTQTPSHQVTQMGQEVILRCVPISNHLYFYWYRQILGQKVEFLVSFYNNEISEKSEIFDDQFSVERPDGSNFTLKIRSTKLEDSAMYFCARGITAGRTSGGYTFGSGTRLTVV.

The chain links TRBV6-5 to TRBJ1-2; D is possibly TRBD1 (5 bases). Trimming took 7 bases from V and 4 from J, leaving 19 bases between them. The CDR3 has 15 amino acids. The germline CDR1 and CDR2 sequences are MNHEY and SVGAGI. The DNA for the CDR3 is TGTGCCAGCACTGCAGGGTCAGCTAGCGGCTATGGCTACACCTTC. Protein sequence: CASTAGSASGYGYTF.

V is TRBV19 and J is TRBJ2-1; TRBD2 agrees at 8 bases. The germline V gene has CDR1 LNHDA and CDR2 SQIVND (reference sequence). V gave up 3 bases and J gave up 0 bases; unmatched junction bases: 1. This CDR3 has 15 amino acids. The CDR3, as DNA: TGTGCCAGTAGTATTGCGGGGGGCTCCTACAATGAGCAGTTCTTC. Translation: CASSIAGGSYNEQFF.

Details on this clone: Within the sample, other DNA sequences also encode this same CDR3. The V gene is TRBV15, the J gene TRBJ1-1, with D tentatively TRBD1 (5 bases). CDR3 length: 12 residues. V was shortened by 0 bases and J by 8 bases, with 7 bases between the two germline ends. Looked up from germline, CDR1 is LNHNV and CDR2 is YYDKDF (reference sequence). CDR3: CATSRDRGEAFF. In DNA form, the CDR3 reads TGTGCCACCAGCAGAGATCGGGGGGAAGCTTTCTTT.

This chain connects TRBV28 to TRBJ2-7; maybe TRBD2 (6 bases). This CDR3 is 15 amino acids long. V shed 5 bases and J shed 1 base, with 15 bases lying between them. In germline, CDR1 is MDHEN, CDR2 SYDVKM. The CDR3 DNA sequence: TGTGCCAGCAGTCCCCACAGTGGGAGGTCCTACGAGCAGTACTTC. It encodes CASSPHSGRSYEQYF.

The chain recombines TRBV25-1 with TRBJ2-7; D gene uncertain. Between the trimmed V and J ends, which lost 4 bases and 2 bases, there was a span of 3 bases. The CDR3 spans 11 residues. The germline gives CDR1 MGHDK, CDR2 SYGVNS. The CDR3 DNA reads TGTGCCAGCAGTGGTACCTACGAGCAGTACTTC. It translates to CASSGTYEQYF.

J is TRBJ2-7 and V is TRBV28; 7 nucleotides line up with TRBD1. Germline-derived CDR1 and CDR2 are MDHEN and SYDVKM. The CDR3 sequence is 14 residues long. J was trimmed by 3 bases and V by 8 bases; bases with no gene match: 10. The CDR3 DNA is TGTGCCAGCCCGGGACAGAAGGACTTCTACGAGCAGTACTTC. It yields the protein CASPGQKDFYEQYF.

The V call is TRBV2, the J call TRBJ1-5, with D possibly being TRBD1 (6 bases). Germline CDR1 SNHLY, CDR2 FYNNEI. The CDR3 extends over 15 amino acids. V shed 1 base and J shed 6 bases, with 13 bases lying between them. The CDR3 coding sequence is TGTGCCAGCAGTGAAGATGCAGGGGACGGTCAGCCCCAGCATTTT. Protein: CASSEDAGDGQPQHF.

DNA of the CDR3: TGTGCCAGCACGAGGGGACAGGGCCCGTACGAGCAGTACTTC. This translates into CASTRGQGPYEQYF. The V call is TRBV5-4, the J call TRBJ2-7; 9 positions match TRBD1. Trimming cost V 6 bases and J 4 bases; bases outside gene matches: 8. The CDR3 is 14 residues long. Germline CDR1 reads SGHNT; CDR2 reads YYREEE (reference sequence).

The rearrangement links TRBV28 to TRBJ1-3, with D perhaps TRBD1 (5 bases). This CDR3 spans 16 amino acids. CDR1 and CDR2 (germline): MDHEN, SYDVKM. Trimming shortened V by 5 bases and J by 0 bases, and 14 bases separated the two germline ends. CDR3 bases: TGTGCCAGCAGTCCCCCCCGACAGACCTCTGGAAACACCATATATTTT. Translating it yields CASSPPRQTSGNTIYF.

As DNA, the CDR3 is TGTGCCAGCAGCTACAGGGAGATCTCTGGAAACACCATATATTTT. Residues: CASSYREISGNTIYF. The chain has TRBV7-8 and TRBJ1-3; D might be TRBD1 (6 bases). The CDR3 has 15 residues. V was cut by 4 bases and J by 0 bases, with 10 bases left in between. Germline loops: CDR1 SGHVS, CDR2 FQNEAQ.

The CDR3 reads CAIRGLAEASEQFF. The DNA for the CDR3 is TGTGCCATCAGGGGACTAGCGGAGGCGTCTGAGCAGTTCTTC. This chain connects TRBV10-3 to TRBJ2-1, with 11 bases that match TRBD2. Germline CDR1 reads ENHRY; CDR2 reads SYGVKD. CDR3 length: 14 residues. V was clipped by 6 bases and J by 9 bases; unmatched bases: 7.

J is TRBJ1-1 and V is TRBV2, with TRBD1 matching over 7 bases. From germline, CDR1 is SNHLY and CDR2 FYNNEI. The CDR3 is 14 residues long. V lost 4 bases to trimming and J lost 1 base; unmatched junction nucleotides: 3. This CDR3 reads CASSAGTANTEAFF. Here the CDR3 DNA reads TGTGCCAGCAGTGCCGGGACAGCGAACACTGAAGCTTTCTTT.

This rearrangement joins TRBV3-1 (or the pseudogene TRBV3-2) to TRBJ1-2; D perhaps matches TRBD1 (5 bases). The V and J ends lost 4 bases and 4 bases respectively, with 16 bases between them. Germline-derived CDR1 and CDR2 are LGHDT and YNNKEL (reference sequence). There are 15 residues in the CDR3. CDR3 protein: CASSPEGQFSYGYTF. CDR3 DNA: TGTGCCAGCAGCCCAGAGGGGCAGTTCAGCTATGGCTACACCTTC.

V and J are TRBV7-6 and TRBJ2-7, with 10 bases identical to TRBD2. V was pared by 2 bases and J by 6 bases, with 4 bases of the junction left unmatched. This CDR3 is 14 amino acids long. Germline CDR1 and CDR2: SGHVS and FNYEAQ. The CDR3, as DNA: TGTGCCAGCAGCTTACCTCTAGCGGGGGCCGAGCAGTACTTC. Its protein product is CASSLPLAGAEQYF.

The V and J genes are TRBV7-2 and TRBJ2-1; TRBD2 matches 9 bases. The V gene end was trimmed by 1 base and the J gene end by 6 bases; junction bases not matched to a gene: 4. Per germline, CDR1 SGHTA and CDR2 FQGNSA. The CDR3 spans 15 residues. The CDR3, as DNA: TGTGCCAGCAGCTTAGGCGGGGGGGCGTTCAATGAGCAGTTCTTC. Its protein is CASSLGGGAFNEQFF.

The chain links TRBV30 to TRBJ2-5, with 7 bases identical to TRBD1. Germline values: CDR1 GTSNPN, CDR2 SVGIG (reference sequence). The CDR3 runs to 14 residues. V lost 6 bases and J lost 1; bases outside the gene matches: 8. The CDR3 is CACFAGTAQETQYF. For the CDR3, the DNA is TGTGCCTGCTTTGCCGGGACAGCCCAAGAGACCCAGTACTTC.

This clone turned up a few times. The rearrangement joins TRBV4-2 to TRBJ2-2, with a weak D call TRBD1 (6 bases). Germline V gene data show CDR1 as LGHNA and CDR2 as YNFKEQ. Trimming cost V 1 base and J 7 bases, with 22 bases left between them. The CDR3 extends over 18 amino acids. This CDR3 reads CASSQAVGTPNWGGELFF. DNA of the CDR3: TGTGCCAGCAGCCAAGCCGTAGGGACACCAAACTGGGGCGGGGAGCTGTTTTTT.

V usage is TRBV3-1 (or the pseudogene TRBV3-2) and J usage is TRBJ1-2; no definite D call. Germline-derived CDR1 and CDR2 are LGHDT and YNNKEL (reference sequence). Trimming stripped 5 bases from V and 6 bases from J, with 22 bases between. The CDR3 is 16 residues long. Here the CDR3 reads CASSYPGSKAVNGYTF. In DNA form, the CDR3 reads TGTGCCAGCAGCTATCCCGGGTCCAAGGCGGTAAATGGCTACACCTTC.

V and J are TRBV19 and TRBJ1-3; D ambiguous. The germline CDR1 and CDR2 sequences are LNHDA and SQIVND (reference sequence). This CDR3 region has 12 residues. Deletions cut 5 bases from V and 5 bases from J, with 7 bases between. CDR3 in DNA: TGTGCCAGTAGTTCTACCAGAAACACCATATATTTT. Protein: CASSSTRNTIYF.

V and J are TRBV15 and TRBJ1-5; D perhaps matches TRBD1 (5 bases). Germline-derived CDR1 and CDR2 are LNHNV and YYDKDF (reference sequence). V was pared by 1 base and J by 2 bases, with 12 bases between. This CDR3 contains 16 residues. CDR3 sequence reads: CATSRVLGEGNQPQHF. CDR3 DNA: TGTGCCACCAGCAGAGTCTTAGGGGAGGGCAATCAGCCCCAGCATTTT.

This sequence joins TRBV19 and TRBJ1-2; D gene uncertain. Germline V gives CDR1 LNHDA, CDR2 SQIVND (reference sequence). The CDR3 spans 12 residues. The V and J ends lost 1 base and 7 bases respectively, with 7 bases between them. The CDR3 bases are TGTGCCAGTAGTATAGGAGGGATTGGCTACACCTTC. Protein sequence: CASSIGGIGYTF.

The genes are TRBV28 and TRBJ1-2, with D perhaps TRBD1 (5 bases). The CDR3 is 15 residues long. Germline values: CDR1 MDHEN, CDR2 SYDVKM. The V gene lost 7 bases and the J gene lost 6 bases, with 21 bases spanning the gap. The CDR3 sequence is CASTPGGGARDGYTF. The CDR3 DNA is TGTGCCAGCACCCCAGGCGGGGGAGCGAGAGATGGCTACACCTTC.

The CDR3 DNA sequence: TGTGCCAGCAGCCAAGTACTAGCGGGAGTTTATGAGCAGTTCTTC. Its translation: CASSQVLAGVYEQFF. The chain links TRBV3-1 (or the pseudogene TRBV3-2) to TRBJ2-1; 11 bases fit TRBD2. The germline CDR1 and CDR2 sequences are LGHDT and YNNKEL (reference sequence). The V and J ends lost 1 base and 8 bases, in that order; junction bases with no gene match: 4. The CDR3 is 15 residues long.

This chain joins TRBV11-2 and TRBJ1-1; 8 nucleotides align to TRBD1. Germline CDR1 reads SGHAT; CDR2 reads FQNNGV. The CDR3 is 16 amino acids. Trimming removed 5 bases from V and 2 bases from J; junction bases left unmatched: 10. The CDR3 coding sequence is TGTGCCAGCAGCCCCCGGACAGGGAATTTTAACACTGAAGCTTTCTTT. Encoded protein: CASSPRTGNFNTEAFF.